This T cell receptor beta chain stems from a study of T cells in tuberculosis. This CDR3 region has 16 residues. Germline CDR1 is LNHDA and CDR2 is SQIVND (reference sequence). The trim removed 6 bases at V and 2 bases at J, leaving 6 bases unmatched. TCR-alpha and TCR-beta chains were sequenced unpaired. The data were produced by immunoSEQ multiplex PCR, yet TCRdb's version contains in-frame clones alone and is incomplete. Of tens of thousands of clones in the sample, roughly 91% were seen once. After thawing and overnight rest, PBMC were stained with GMM-loaded CD1B tetramer, viability dye and anti-CD3 for sorting. CD1B tetramers were loaded with Rhodococcus equi-derived C32 glucose monomycolate. PBMC for tetramer sorting were first depleted of CD14-expressing monocytes.

The TCR originated in an adult woman with latent tuberculosis. The rearrangement joins TRBV19 to TRBJ2-5; TRBD2 agrees at 13 bases. The sample comprised CD1b-GMM tetramer-negative cells sorted from PBMCs. The CDR3 nucleotides are TGTGCCAGTAGCAGACTAGCGGGGGGAGAACAAGAGACCCAGTACTTC. The encoded protein is CASSRLAGGEQETQYF.